The 27 T cell receptor beta chains below were found in one sample sequenced in a study of a mutant IDH1 vaccine in newly diagnosed glioma. The time point: week 23, last vaccination. A 20-mer mutant IDH1 peptide at 300 ug was injected subcutaneously with topical imiquimod. Antigen specificity for these receptors is unknown. Some clones are missing from TCRdb's copy, which holds only in-frame ones; the method was immunoSEQ multiplex PCR. The sample includes 35,000 to 50,000 clones, approximately 90% of them seen just once. Sequenced material: PBMCs, taken from a glioma patient whose treatment included an IDH1 peptide vaccine. The receptors stem from a man aged 50 or older with glioma.

V is TRBV4-3 and J is TRBJ2-5, with D maybe TRBD2 (6 bases). V lost 4 bases and J lost 0, with 12 bases in between. The CDR3 runs 15 residues. Germline V CDR1 and CDR2: LGHNA, YSLEER. This CDR3 is CASSRGTAYQETQYF. The CDR3 region has the DNA TGCGCCAGCAGCCGTGGGACTGCGTACCAAGAGACCCAGTACTTC.

The chain combines TRBV30 with TRBJ2-2; perhaps TRBD1 as D (7 bases). V lost 0 bases to trimming and J lost 6 bases, with 11 bases between them. Per germline, CDR1 GTSNPN and CDR2 SVGIG (reference sequence). The CDR3 totals 14 residues. CDR3 region: CAWSVSRGAGELFF. The CDR3 region has the DNA TGTGCCTGGAGTGTTTCCAGGGGGGCCGGGGAGCTGTTTTTT. The variable domain in full, with the rest retrieved from reference TRBV30 and TRBJ2-2, is SQTIHQWPATLVQPVGSPLSLECTVEGTSNPNLYWYRQAAGRGLQLLFYSVGIGQISSEVPQNLSASRPQDRQFILSSKKLLLSDSGFYLCAWSVSRGAGELFFGEGSRLTVL.

This clone was observed once. This chain joins TRBV7-9 and TRBJ1-2; D not certain. V dropped 11 bases and J dropped 8 bases, with 21 bases sitting between them. Germline loops: CDR1 SEHNR, CDR2 FQNEAQ (reference sequence). The CDR3 has 13 amino acids. The DNA for the CDR3 is TGTGCCTCGGAGGAGGCCTTATCGGGAGGCTACACCTTC. It translates to CASEEALSGGYTF.

This chain uses TRBV7-6 with TRBJ2-1; 10 bases align to TRBD1. This CDR3 has 14 amino acids. After removal of 6 bases from V and 4 bases from J, the junction contained 3 bases not matched to a gene. The germline V gene has CDR1 SGHVS and CDR2 FNYEAQ. CDR3 loop: CASRGTGAYNEQFF. CDR3 DNA: TGTGCCAGCAGGGGGACAGGGGCTTACAATGAGCAGTTCTTC.

The chain links TRBV4-2 to TRBJ2-7; no firm D call. The V gene lost 0 bases and the J gene lost 3 bases, with 18 bases spanning the gap. Per germline, CDR1 LGHNA and CDR2 YNFKEQ. The CDR3 runs to 17 residues. The CDR3 bases are TGTGCCAGCAGCCAAGAAAGTACGCGGTTGGCGCACTACGAGCAGTACTTC. Translating it yields CASSQESTRLAHYEQYF.

The chain links TRBV5-5 to TRBJ1-1, with 7 bases fitting TRBD1. The V gene end was trimmed by 3 bases and the J gene end by 6 bases; junction bases not matched to a gene: 17. The CDR3 runs 17 residues. Per germline, CDR1 SGHKS and CDR2 YYEKEE (reference sequence). The CDR3 loop is CASSSGEGASKWAEAFF. The CDR3 DNA sequence: TGTGCCAGCAGCTCCGGGGAGGGGGCAAGCAAGTGGGCTGAAGCTTTCTTT.

The chain links TRBV5-5 to TRBJ1-1, with unresolved D. The germline V and J ends were trimmed by 2 bases and 0 bases, with 5 bases remaining between them. The CDR3 covers 13 residues. The germline CDR1 and CDR2 sequences are SGHKS and YYEKEE (reference sequence). CDR3 nucleotide sequence: TGTGCCAGCAGCTTAAGCGTGAACACTGAAGCTTTCTTT. Residues: CASSLSVNTEAFF.

In this sample, this clone turned up once. The rearrangement joins TRBV6-9 to TRBJ2-2; 10 nucleotides agree with TRBD1. The germline V gene encodes CDR1 MNHGY and CDR2 SVAAGI. The V segment lost 1 base and the J segment 5 bases; nucleotides outside the gene matches: 1. The CDR3 totals 15 residues. The CDR3 DNA follows: TGTGCCAGCAGTTATTGGGACAGGGGTACCGGGGAGCTGTTTTTT. Translated: CASSYWDRGTGELFF.

The chain joins TRBV30 to TRBJ2-5; 10 bases match TRBD2. In germline, CDR1 is GTSNPN, CDR2 SVGIG (reference sequence). The length of the CDR3 is 15 residues. V lost 0 bases and J lost 5; bases outside the gene matches: 6. The CDR3 nucleotides read TGTGCCTGGAGTGTAACTAGCGGGATGGTGGAGACCCAGTACTTC. It yields the protein CAWSVTSGMVETQYF.

CDR3 DNA: TGTGCCAGCAGCTCCGGTGGGACAGGGGGCTACGAGCAGTACTTC. As protein: CASSSGGTGGYEQYF. The chain has TRBV5-4 and TRBJ2-7, with 11 nucleotides matching TRBD1. This CDR3 has 15 amino acids. The V gene end was trimmed by 3 bases and the J gene end by 3 bases; junction bases not matched to a gene: 5. The germline CDR1 and CDR2 sequences are SGHNT and YYREEE (reference sequence).

The chain uses TRBV5-4 and TRBJ2-5, with TRBD2 matching 8 bases. Germline CDR1 reads SGHNT; CDR2 reads YYREEE (reference sequence). Trimming took 2 bases from V and 1 from J; bases not matched to a gene: 7. The CDR3 runs 16 residues. The CDR3 loop is CASSFSPGTSQETQYF. The CDR3 nucleotides are TGTGCCAGCAGCTTTAGCCCCGGGACTAGCCAAGAGACCCAGTACTTC.

The V and J genes are TRBV27 and TRBJ2-2; D remains ambiguous. The CDR3 covers 14 residues. The V end lost 8 bases, the J end lost 2 bases, and 12 bases lay between the germline ends. The germline gives CDR1 MNHEY, CDR2 SMNVEV (reference sequence). Here the CDR3 DNA reads TGTGCCAGCTGTCCCGGAACAAACACCGGGGAGCTGTTTTTT. Protein: CASCPGTNTGELFF.

This clone has only one observation. The V call is TRBV5-1, the J call TRBJ1-1, with a weak D call TRBD1 (5 bases). The germline V gene encodes CDR1 SGHRS and CDR2 YFSETQ. Trimming left V 2 bases short and J 2 bases short, with 10 bases between. The CDR3 has 14 residues. This CDR3 is CASSFWDGNTEAFF. The CDR3 region has the DNA TGCGCCAGCAGCTTCTGGGACGGAAACACTGAAGCTTTCTTT.

Points on this clone: Additional DNA sequences in this sample encode the identical CDR3. This chain uses TRBV7-2 with TRBJ1-1; D remains ambiguous. The CDR3 is 14 residues long. V was trimmed by 0 bases and J by 4 bases, leaving 9 bases between them. Germline lookup yields CDR1 SGHTA and CDR2 FQGNSA. The CDR3 loop reads CASSLASRGTEAFF. The CDR3 DNA reads TGTGCCAGCAGCTTAGCTTCCCGGGGCACTGAAGCTTTCTTT.

The genes are TRBV7-2 and TRBJ2-7; the D gene is possibly TRBD1 (6 bases). The CDR3 extends over 11 amino acids. Germline CDR1 and CDR2: SGHTA and FQGNSA. Trimming stripped 1 base from V and 8 bases from J, with 6 bases between. The CDR3 here is CASSLGGQQYF. The CDR3 DNA is TGTGCCAGCAGCTTAGGGGGGCAGCAGTACTTC.

The rearrangement links TRBV18 to TRBJ2-5; D might be TRBD1 (6 bases). The CDR3 runs 13 residues. The V gene lost 6 bases and the J gene lost 5 bases, with 13 bases spanning the gap. Germline CDR1 reads KGHSH; CDR2 reads LQKENI. CDR3 DNA: TGTGCCAGCTCGCCGGGACAAGAGGAGACCCAGTACTTC. It specifies CASSPGQEETQYF.

This chain connects TRBV5-1 to TRBJ2-3; D uncertain. CDR1 is SGHRS and CDR2 is YFSETQ in the germline V gene. The CDR3 totals 12 residues. V shed 0 bases and J shed 4 bases, with 3 bases lying between them. This chain's CDR3 is CASSLASDTQYF. CDR3 nucleotides: TGCGCCAGCAGCTTGGCCTCAGATACGCAGTATTTT.

V gene TRBV15 combines with J gene TRBJ1-4; a weak D match, TRBD1 (6 bases). CDR3 length: 14 amino acids. Germline-derived CDR1 and CDR2 are LNHNV and YYDKDF (reference sequence). V was trimmed by 4 bases and J by 11 bases, leaving 17 bases between them. The CDR3 DNA reads as TGTGCCACCAGCAAAGGACAGCTCGAGGTGAAACTGTTTTTT. Translation gives CATSKGQLEVKLFF.

The rearrangement links TRBV7-2 to TRBJ2-3; 10 bases align to TRBD2. The germline gives CDR1 SGHTA, CDR2 FQGNSA. V was clipped by 2 bases and J by 0 bases; unmatched bases: 8. CDR3 size: 18 residues. Written as DNA, the CDR3 is TGTGCCAGCAGCTTACCTACTAGCGGGGAAACTAGCACAGATACGCAGTATTTT. It is translated as CASSLPTSGETSTDTQYF.

V and J are TRBV7-3 and TRBJ2-1; 8 bases agree with TRBD1. Germline values: CDR1 SGHTA, CDR2 FQGTGA. The CDR3 has 16 amino acids. With 2 bases clipped from V and 7 bases from J, the junction kept 10 bases outside the gene matches. For the CDR3, the DNA is TGTGCCAGCAGCTTAGGTGAGGGCAGGGGGCCTAATGAGCAGTTCTTC. This translates into CASSLGEGRGPNEQFF. Full variable domain (remainder filled in from reference TRBV7-3 and TRBJ2-1): GAGVSQTPSNKVTEKGKYVELRCDPISGHTALYWYRQSLGQGPEFLIYFQGTGAADDSGLPNDRFFAVRPEGSVSTLKIQRTERGDSAVYLCASSLGEGRGPNEQFFGPGTRLTVL.

The chain links TRBV25-1 to TRBJ1-6; 8 bases agree with TRBD1. Per the germline V gene, CDR1 is MGHDK and CDR2 is SYGVNS. The CDR3 spans 17 residues. After removal of 4 bases from V and 11 bases from J, the junction contained 16 bases not matched to a gene. CDR3 nucleotides: TGTGCCAGCAGTGCAAGACAGGGGACTACTGTTCGGCCACCCCTCCACTTT. It is translated as CASSARQGTTVRPPLHF.

V is TRBV7-6 and J is TRBJ2-5, with D possibly TRBD2 on 6 matching bases. The CDR3 extends over 14 amino acids. Between the trimmed V and J ends, which lost 2 bases and 4 bases, there was a span of 11 bases. In germline, CDR1 is SGHVS, CDR2 FNYEAQ. CDR3 sequence (DNA): TGTGCCAGCAGCTTATGGAGGGGACGAGAGACCCAGTACTTC. As protein: CASSLWRGRETQYF.

This sequence joins TRBV7-9 and TRBJ2-5; D uncertain. Germline CDR1 reads SEHNR; CDR2 reads FQNEAQ (reference sequence). Trimming shortened V by 4 bases and J by 1 base, and 10 bases separated the two germline ends. CDR3 length: 14 amino acids. The CDR3 sequence is CASSSTTFQETQYF. Here the CDR3 DNA reads TGTGCCAGCAGCTCCACAACCTTCCAAGAGACCCAGTACTTC.

The chain employs TRBV28 and TRBJ2-7; D gene ambiguous. V lost 5 bases and J 7 bases, leaving 15 bases between the germline ends. This CDR3 comprises 13 residues. Germline V gives CDR1 MDHEN, CDR2 SYDVKM. CDR3 nucleotides: TGTGCCAGCAGTCGCCCCCCCGATGGTGAGCAGTACTTC. Residues: CASSRPPDGEQYF.

The chain couples TRBV6-1 to TRBJ1-2; D not resolved. The V end lost 3 bases, the J end lost 4 bases, and 9 bases lay between the germline ends. CDR3 size: 13 residues. CDR1 MNHNS and CDR2 SASEGT come from the germline V gene. CDR3 sequence: CASSDLGFYGYTF. CDR3 DNA: TGTGCCAGCAGTGACCTAGGTTTCTATGGCTACACCTTC.

The rearrangement uses TRBV2 and TRBJ1-5; possible D gene TRBD1, 5 bases. Germline values: CDR1 SNHLY, CDR2 FYNNEI. There are 12 residues in the CDR3. V was pared by 7 bases and J by 4 bases, with 8 bases between. CDR3 DNA: TGTGCCAGCACCCGGGGGAATCAGCCCCAGCATTTT. This codes for CASTRGNQPQHF.

Concerning this clone itself: Sequence at one end of the junction differs from germline and may be a read error. The CDR3 DNA is TGTGCCTGGAGCGAGCGGACGGATAGCAGTCAGCCCCAGCATTTT. Protein sequence: CAWSERTDSSQPQHF. This chain connects TRBV30 to TRBJ1-5; the D is unclear. The CDR3 spans 15 residues. Germline V gene sequence: CDR1 GTSNPN, CDR2 SVGIG (reference sequence).